What follows are 3 T cell receptor beta chains derived from one specimen sequenced in a study of blood T cell repertoires in COVID-19. Assay used: immunoSEQ multiplex PCR; TCRdb lists only in-frame clones, some missing. The data show approximately 120,000 clones, more than 70% seen once. Input material: peripheral blood. The source of these receptors is a human donor in a cohort sampled during active COVID-19.

The chain couples TRBV30 to TRBJ1-1, with D maybe TRBD1 (5 bases). This CDR3 has 12 residues. V lost 4 bases, J lost 4 bases, and 10 bases lay in between. The germline V gene has CDR1 GTSNPN and CDR2 SVGIG (reference sequence). CDR3 nucleotide sequence: TGTGCCTGGAATGGCGGGACCACTGAAGCTTTCTTT. Protein product: CAWNGGTTEAFF.

CDR3 sequence: CASSYGQLNSPLHF. CDR3 in DNA: TGTGCCAGCAGTTACGGACAATTAAATTCACCCCTCCACTTT. The chain uses TRBV6-5 and TRBJ1-6; weak D call: TRBD1 (5 bases). V lost 2 bases and J 7 bases, leaving 9 bases between the germline ends. Germline-derived CDR1 and CDR2 are MNHEY and SVGAGI. The CDR3 runs to 14 residues.

Points on this clone: A read error may produce the germline difference seen at one junction end. V and J are TRBV7-2 and TRBJ2-2, with a weak D call TRBD2 (5 bases). CDR3 size: 16 residues. CDR1 and CDR2 from the germline V gene are SGHTA and FQGNSA. The CDR3 loop reads CASSLAPLGVTGELLF. The CDR3 coding sequence is TGTGCCAGCAGCTTAGCCCCTCTCGGGGTAACCGGGGAGCTGCTTTTT.